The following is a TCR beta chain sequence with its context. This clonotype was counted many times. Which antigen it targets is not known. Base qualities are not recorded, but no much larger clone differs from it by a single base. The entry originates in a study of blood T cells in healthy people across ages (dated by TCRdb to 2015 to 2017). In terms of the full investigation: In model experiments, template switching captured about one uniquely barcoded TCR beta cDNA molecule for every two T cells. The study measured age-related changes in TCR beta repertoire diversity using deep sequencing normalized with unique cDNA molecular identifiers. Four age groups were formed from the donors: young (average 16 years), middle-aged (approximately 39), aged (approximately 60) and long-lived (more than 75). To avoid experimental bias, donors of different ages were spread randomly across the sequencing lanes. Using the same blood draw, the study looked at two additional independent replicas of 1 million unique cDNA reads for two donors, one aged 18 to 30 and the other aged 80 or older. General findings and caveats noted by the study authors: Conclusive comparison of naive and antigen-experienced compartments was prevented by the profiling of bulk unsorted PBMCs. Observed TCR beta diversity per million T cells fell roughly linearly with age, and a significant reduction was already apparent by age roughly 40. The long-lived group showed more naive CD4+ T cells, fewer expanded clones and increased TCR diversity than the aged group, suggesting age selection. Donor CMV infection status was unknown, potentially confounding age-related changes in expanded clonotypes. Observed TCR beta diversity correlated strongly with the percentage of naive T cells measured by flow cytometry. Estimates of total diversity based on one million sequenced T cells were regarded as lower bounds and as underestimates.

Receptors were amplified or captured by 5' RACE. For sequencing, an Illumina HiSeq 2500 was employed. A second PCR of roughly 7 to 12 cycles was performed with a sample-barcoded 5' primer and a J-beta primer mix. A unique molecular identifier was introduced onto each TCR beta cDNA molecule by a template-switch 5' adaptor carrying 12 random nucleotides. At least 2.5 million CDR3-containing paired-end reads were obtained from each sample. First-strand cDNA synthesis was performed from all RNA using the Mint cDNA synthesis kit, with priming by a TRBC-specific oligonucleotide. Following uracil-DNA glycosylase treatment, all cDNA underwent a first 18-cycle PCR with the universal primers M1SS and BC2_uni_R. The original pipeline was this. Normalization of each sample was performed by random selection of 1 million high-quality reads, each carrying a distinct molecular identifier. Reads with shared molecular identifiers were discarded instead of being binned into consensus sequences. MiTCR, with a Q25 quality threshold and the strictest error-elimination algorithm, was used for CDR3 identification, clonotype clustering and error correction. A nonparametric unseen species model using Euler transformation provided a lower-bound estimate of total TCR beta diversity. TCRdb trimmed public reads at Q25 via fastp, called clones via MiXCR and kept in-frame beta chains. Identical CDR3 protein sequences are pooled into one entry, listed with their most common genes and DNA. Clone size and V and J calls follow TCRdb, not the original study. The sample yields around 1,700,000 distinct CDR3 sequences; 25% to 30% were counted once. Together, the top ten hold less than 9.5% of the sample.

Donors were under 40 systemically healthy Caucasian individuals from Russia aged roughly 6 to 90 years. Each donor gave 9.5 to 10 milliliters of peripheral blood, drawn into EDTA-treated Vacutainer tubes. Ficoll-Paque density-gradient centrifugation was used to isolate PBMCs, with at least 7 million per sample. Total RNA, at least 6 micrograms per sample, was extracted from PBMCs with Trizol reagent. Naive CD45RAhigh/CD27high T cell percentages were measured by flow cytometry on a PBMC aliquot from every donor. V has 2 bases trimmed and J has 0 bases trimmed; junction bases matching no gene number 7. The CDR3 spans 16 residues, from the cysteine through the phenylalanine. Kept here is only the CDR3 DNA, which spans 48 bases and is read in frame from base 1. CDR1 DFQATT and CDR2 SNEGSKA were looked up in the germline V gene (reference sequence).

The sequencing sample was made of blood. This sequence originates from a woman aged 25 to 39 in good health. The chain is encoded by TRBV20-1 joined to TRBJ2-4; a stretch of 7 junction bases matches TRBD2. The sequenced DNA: TGCAGTGCTAGACCCTTGGGGGGGGTAGCCAAAAACATTCAGTACTTC. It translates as CSARPLGGVAKNIQYF.